The 2 T cell receptor beta chains listed next were all sequenced from one sample in a study of identical twins. One entry per CDR3 protein, called by TCRdb with MiXCR from the 5' RACE reads. The sample consists of about 530,000 distinct CDR3 sequences, 20% to 25% of them appearing once. Separately, the same data were catalogued under a study of yellow fever vaccine responses in identical twins.

Sequencing was performed on CD4+ T cells sorted from blood. The receptors come from a woman aged 18-30 years in good health.

This chain uses TRBV12-3 or TRBV12-4 with TRBJ2-2; TRBD2 might be the D (5 bases). V was trimmed by 3 bases and J by 3 bases, leaving 11 bases between them. This CDR3 is 15 amino acids long. CDR3 sequence reads: CASSFGRLDTGELFF. CDR3 bases: TGTGCCAGCAGTTTTGGGAGACTGGACACCGGGGAGCTGTTTTTT.

This chain links TRBV13 with TRBJ2-5, with a weak D call TRBD2 (5 bases). This CDR3 has 11 residues. The V and J ends lost 5 bases and 9 bases respectively, with 10 bases between them. Germline loops: CDR1 PRHDT, CDR2 FYEKMQ (reference sequence). This CDR3 is CASSVGESQYF. DNA for the CDR3: TGTGCCAGCAGCGTTGGGGAGTCCCAGTACTTC.